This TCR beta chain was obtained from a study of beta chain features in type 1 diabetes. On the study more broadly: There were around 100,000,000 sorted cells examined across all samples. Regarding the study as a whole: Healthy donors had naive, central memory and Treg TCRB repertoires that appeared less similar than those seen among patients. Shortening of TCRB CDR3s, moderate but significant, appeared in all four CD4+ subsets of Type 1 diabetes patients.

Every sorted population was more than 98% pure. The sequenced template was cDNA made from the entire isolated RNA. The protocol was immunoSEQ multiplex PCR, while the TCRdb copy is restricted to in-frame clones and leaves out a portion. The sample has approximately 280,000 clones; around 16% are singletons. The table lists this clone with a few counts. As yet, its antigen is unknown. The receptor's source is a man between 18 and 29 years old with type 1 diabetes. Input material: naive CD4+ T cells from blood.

The DNA for the CDR3 is TGTGCCAGCAGTTTATTAGTGCGAAAGCGCAAAGATACGCAGTATTTT. As protein: CASSLLVRKRKDTQYF. This chain connects TRBV28 to TRBJ2-3; no firm D call. This CDR3 comprises 16 residues. V lost 1 base to trimming and J lost 5 bases, with 16 bases between them. Germline assignment: CDR1 MDHEN and CDR2 SYDVKM.